This TCR beta chain was observed in a study of shared clonotypes between healthy human individuals. Study outcomes and limitations: Clonotypes shared by all four sorted-subset donors had higher generation probabilities than non-shared clonotypes. Compared with memory subsets, naive subsets generally had larger estimated richness. Tissue TCR repertoires likely differ from these blood-only repertoires. A limitation of the genetic and exposure-history diversity represented arose from few donors.

Note on this clone: The target antigen is unknown.

The data were produced by immunoSEQ multiplex PCR, yet TCRdb's version contains in-frame clones alone and is incomplete. Here the sample spans approximately 2.1 million clones, about 92% being singletons. Trimming removed 7 bases at V and 1 base at J, with 10 bases between. CDR3 length: 14 residues. Germline values: CDR1 SGHAT, CDR2 FQNNGV. Sequencing was done on a sample of naive CD4+ T cells from PBMCs. As for subset: CD45RA+ positively selected. This chain uses TRBV11-2 with TRBJ2-2; D gene uncertain. This receptor was taken from a man younger than 35 in good health. Some clones in this sample may be carry-over from other donors' samples. DNA for the CDR3: TGTGCCAGCAAAGCGAGCGTGAACACCGGGGAGCTGTTTTTT. Translating gives CASKASVNTGELFF.